This entry lists 9 T cell receptor beta chains sequenced from one sample in a study of T cell responses to AZD1222 COVID-19 vaccine. Assay used: immunoSEQ multiplex PCR; TCRdb lists only in-frame clones, some missing. Of over 100,000 clones listed, approximately 93% are singletons. This material consisted of peripheral blood, taken on day 0 of AZD1222 vaccination. These TCRs come from an adult in good health.

The rearrangement joins TRBV6-6 to TRBJ2-2; TRBD1 is a possible D gene (5 bases). There are 14 residues in the CDR3. Trimming removed 6 bases from V and 3 bases from J, with 11 bases in between. The germline CDR1 and CDR2 sequences are MNHNY and SVGAGI (reference sequence). The CDR3 DNA reads TGTGCCAGCAGGGCAGGGTTGGACACCGGGGAGCTGTTTTTT. Protein: CASRAGLDTGELFF.

The V call is TRBV2, the J call TRBJ2-1; a weak D match, TRBD1 (6 bases). The length of the CDR3 is 11 residues. V was clipped by 7 bases and J by 9 bases, with 10 bases between them. CDR1 SNHLY and CDR2 FYNNEI come from the germline V gene. CDR3 nucleotides: TGTGCCAGCAAGGACAGTAGTGAGCAGTTCTTC. Amino acid sequence: CASKDSSEQFF.

The V and J genes are TRBV21-1 and TRBJ1-1. TRBV21-1 is described as a pseudogene. The CDR3 is made up of 12 amino acids. CDR3 residues: CASSKYYTEAFF. As DNA, the CDR3 is TGTGCCAGCAGCAAATATTACACTGAAGCTTTCTTT.

This chain uses TRBV28 with TRBJ1-6, with D perhaps matching TRBD1 (6 bases). The V gene's germline CDR1 is MDHEN and CDR2 SYDVKM. V lost 4 bases to trimming and J lost 4 bases, with 11 bases between them. The CDR3 runs to 15 residues. This CDR3 is CASSYRRGYNSPLHF. The CDR3 nucleotides read TGTGCCAGCAGTTACAGGAGGGGGTATAATTCACCCCTCCACTTT.

J is TRBJ1-5 and V is TRBV18, with D tentatively TRBD1 (6 bases). V lost 5 bases to trimming and J lost 2 bases, with 13 bases between them. CDR1 KGHSH and CDR2 LQKENI come from the germline V gene. The CDR3 length is 15 residues. The CDR3 loop is CASSFQGRGNQPQHF. As DNA, the CDR3 is TGTGCCAGCTCATTCCAGGGGAGAGGCAATCAGCCCCAGCATTTT.

This chain joins TRBV19 and TRBJ2-4, with D uncertain. Germline CDR1 and CDR2: LNHDA and SQIVND (reference sequence). The V end was cut by 2 bases, the J end by 8 bases, with 16 bases between. The CDR3 spans 15 residues. CDR3 in amino acids: CASSIRTAGGDIQYF. DNA of the CDR3: TGTGCCAGTAGTATAAGGACGGCCGGTGGGGACATTCAGTACTTC.

The chain has TRBV5-4 and TRBJ1-4; D might be TRBD1 (6 bases). V dropped 4 bases and J dropped 7 bases, with 14 bases sitting between them. Germline V lookup: CDR1 SGHNT, CDR2 YYREEE (reference sequence). The CDR3 extends over 14 amino acids. CDR3 loop: CASSITGIGEKLFF. The CDR3 bases are TGTGCCAGCAGCATAACAGGGATAGGTGAAAAACTGTTTTTT.

The V and J genes are TRBV5-5 and TRBJ2-7, with a tentative D call TRBD2 (5 bases). Germline loops: CDR1 SGHKS, CDR2 YYEKEE (reference sequence). Trimming removed 0 bases at V and 2 bases at J, with 6 bases between. This CDR3 is 13 amino acids long. The CDR3 region has the DNA TGTGCCAGCAGCTTGGTCGGGACCTACGAGCAGTACTTC. Translated, it gives CASSLVGTYEQYF.

The chain employs TRBV5-1 and TRBJ2-1, with a possible D match to TRBD2 (6 bases). The CDR3 is 14 amino acids. With 6 bases removed from V and 7 bases from J, the gap between germline ends came to 17 bases. Germline CDR1 is SGHRS and CDR2 is YFSETQ. CDR3 protein: CASTPGDLLNEQFF. In DNA form, the CDR3 reads TGCGCCAGCACTCCCGGGGACTTATTAAATGAGCAGTTCTTC.